This entry describes one T cell receptor (beta chain). The CDR3 covers 14 residues. Trimming removed 0 bases from V and 9 bases from J; junction bases left unmatched: 4. CDR1 is SGDLS and CDR2 is YYNGEE in the germline V gene. Study processing details: Reference gene primers were amplified, and this amplification served to estimate nucleated cell counts. This table comes from immunoSEQ multiplex PCR, and its TCRdb copy is limited to in-frame clones, with some not included. V, J and clone size are taken as reported in that table, and D and trimming were inferred from the DNA itself. The data hold 120,000 or so clones, with around four fifths observed a single time. This sample is drawn from a study of blood T cell repertoires in COVID-19. Study in general: Sites in the United States, Italy and Spain provided acute and convalescent COVID-19 samples. T cells, B-cell-depleted T cells, or PBMCs provided the cDNA or gDNA that served as material.

The sample was peripheral blood. The V call is TRBV9, the J call TRBJ1-2; 11 bases are a match to TRBD1. This TCR was recovered from a human donor in a cohort sampled during active COVID-19. CDR3 in amino acids: CASSVARTGGRYTF. The CDR3 coding sequence is TGTGCCAGCAGCGTAGCCCGGACAGGGGGCCGCTACACCTTC. Full variable domain (remainder filled in from reference TRBV9 and TRBJ1-2): DSGVTQTPKHLITATGQRVTLRCSPRSGDLSVYWYQQSLDQGLQFLIQYYNGEERAKGNILERFSAQQFPDLHSELNLSSLELGDSALYFCASSVARTGGRYTFGSGTRLTVV.